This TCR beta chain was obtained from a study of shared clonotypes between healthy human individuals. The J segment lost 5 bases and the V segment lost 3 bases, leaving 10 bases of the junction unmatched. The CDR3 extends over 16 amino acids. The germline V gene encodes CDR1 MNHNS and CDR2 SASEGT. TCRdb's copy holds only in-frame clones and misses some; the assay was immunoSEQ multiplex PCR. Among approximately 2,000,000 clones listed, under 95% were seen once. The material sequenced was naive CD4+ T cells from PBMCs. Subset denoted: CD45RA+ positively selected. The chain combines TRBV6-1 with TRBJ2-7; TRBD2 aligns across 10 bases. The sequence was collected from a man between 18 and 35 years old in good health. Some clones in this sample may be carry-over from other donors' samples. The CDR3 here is CASSDLLAGRRHEQYF. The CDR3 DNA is TGTGCCAGCAGTGATTTACTAGCGGGGCGGCGGCACGAGCAGTACTTC.